A single TCR beta chain is shown here with its context. Looked up from germline, CDR1 is ENHRY and CDR2 is SYGVKD. The CDR3 is made up of 17 amino acids. V was pared by 5 bases and J by 6 bases, with 15 bases of the junction left unmatched. These data originate in a study of T cell changes during pregnancy in multiple sclerosis. Data came from immunoSEQ multiplex PCR; TCRdb stores just in-frame clones and leaves some out. The sample yields approximately 84,000 clones, 85% to 95% seen once. This sequence was found in a female donor with multiple sclerosis, enrolled in a pregnancy study. The gene calls are TRBV10-3 and TRBJ2-3, with 9 bases aligning to TRBD1. Sequencing used peripheral blood, obtained in the third trimester of pregnancy. This chain's CDR3 is CAISRMKSDRGPDTQYF. The CDR3 nucleotides are TGTGCCATCAGTCGAATGAAATCGGACAGGGGTCCCGATACGCAGTATTTT.